Listed below are T cell receptor beta chains from one sample, sequenced in a study of shared clonotypes between healthy human individuals. This table comes from immunoSEQ multiplex PCR, and its TCRdb copy is limited to in-frame clones, with some not included. The data hold 1.5 million to 1.9 million clones, with nearly 99% observed a single time. The sample was naive CD4+ T cells sorted from blood. Source of these receptors: a man aged 25-40 years in good health. Each CDR3 is given with its conserved first and last residue. D genes are given only for firm matches. Size is stated for part of the rows, as once, few or many counts, or as a class when the clone is expanded.

clone_size j_call v_call d_call cdr3_nt cdr3_aa
- TRBJ2-7 TRBV7-2 - TGTGCCAGCAGCTTAGACCAGGGTGGTGAGCAGTACTTC CASSLDQGGEQYF
- TRBJ2-7 TRBV28 - TGTGCCAGCAGTTTAGCGAGACGAACCTACGAGCAGTACTTC CASSLARRTYEQYF
- TRBJ2-1 TRBV9 TRBD2 TGTGCCAGCAGCCCGGGACTAGCTCTCTACAATGAGCAGTTCTTC CASSPGLALYNEQFF
- TRBJ2-7 TRBV7-6 - TGTGCCAGCAGCGCGTCCTACGAGCAGTACTTC CASSASYEQYF
- TRBJ2-1 TRBV9 TRBD2 TGTGCCAGCAGCCAGAGCGGGAGCTCCTACAATGAGCAGTTCTTC CASSQSGSSYNEQFF
- TRBJ2-7 TRBV21-1 - TGTGCCAGCAGCCAACTAGTGTTGATAGCGATAGCTCCTTTCGAGCAGTACTTC CASSQLVLIAIAPFEQYF
- TRBJ2-7 TRBV27 TRBD2 TGTGCCAGCACCCTCAGGTGGAGGGGGACTAGCGGAAAATACGAGCAGTACTTC CASTLRWRGTSGKYEQYF
- TRBJ2-7 TRBV4-2 - TGTGCCAGCAGCCAAGGGGGGCAGGTGGGAATCGGCGAGCAGTACTTC CASSQGGQVGIGEQYF
- TRBJ1-2 TRBV11-2 - TGTGCCAGCAGCTCAATAATCCCAGCAGGTGGCTACACCTTC CASSSIIPAGGYTF
- TRBJ1-5 TRBV6-1 - TGTGCCAGCAGTGAAATCCTTAGCAATCAGCCCCAGCATTTT CASSEILSNQPQHF
- TRBJ2-7 TRBV10-3 TRBD2 TGTGCCATCAGTGAGTCAACTAGCGGGACCCCCTACGAGCAGTACTTC CAISESTSGTPYEQYF
- TRBJ2-5 TRBV7-2 TRBD2 TGTGCCAGCAGCTTAGTGGGGACTAGCGGGAGGCGAGAGACCCAGTACTTC CASSLVGTSGRRETQYF
- TRBJ2-7 TRBV10-2 TRBD1 TGCGCCAGCAGGACAGGGGGCCCCCACGAGCAGTACTTC CASRTGGPHEQYF
- TRBJ1-1 TRBV30 - TGTGCCTGGAGTTCCCGTTTAGGGGACACTGAAGCTTTCTTT CAWSSRLGDTEAFF
- TRBJ1-2 TRBV9 - TGTGCCAGCAGCGTATTCGCGTCAGCTAACTATGGCTACACCTTC CASSVFASANYGYTF
- TRBJ2-1 TRBV7-3 - TGTGCCAGCAGCATCGGGCGTTCGGAGCAGTTCTTC CASSIGRSEQFF
- TRBJ2-7 TRBV7-8 - TGTGCCAGCAGCCCGTTATCCGGCAGGTCAAACGAGCAGTACTTC CASSPLSGRSNEQYF
- TRBJ2-5 TRBV5-4 TRBD2 TGTGCCAGCAGCCCCACTAGCGGGAGCCCAATACTCCAAGAGACCCAGTACTTC CASSPTSGSPILQETQYF
- TRBJ2-1 TRBV18 TRBD2 TGTGCCAGCTCACCAGTCGCTAGCGGGAAAGGTGAGCAGTTCTTC CASSPVASGKGEQFF
- TRBJ2-1 TRBV9 TRBD2 TGTGCCAGCAGCGTAGTAGTGGCGGGAGGGGGTGAGCAGTTCTTC CASSVVVAGGGEQFF
- TRBJ2-7 TRBV7-8 TRBD1 TGTGCCAGTTCCAGACAGGGCGCCTACGAGCAGTACTTC CASSRQGAYEQYF
- TRBJ1-1 TRBV19 - TGTGCCAGTACCGATGGCCTGAACACTGAAGCTTTCTTT CASTDGLNTEAFF
- TRBJ2-7 TRBV11-3 - TGTGCCAGCAGCTTAACGTCCGACGAGCAGTACTTC CASSLTSDEQYF
- TRBJ2-7 TRBV7-9 - TGTGCCAGCAGCTTAGCTAGGACCTACGAGCAGTACTTC CASSLARTYEQYF
- TRBJ1-4 TRBV29-1 - TGCAGCGTTGGGAGGCCCCCTGAAAAGGAACTGTTTTTT CSVGRPPEKELFF
- TRBJ2-1 TRBV7-2 - TGTGCCAGCAGCTTAGGAGGCGGGCCCCGTCAGTTCTTC CASSLGGGPRQFF
- TRBJ2-7 TRBV28 - TGTGCCAGCAGATCCTACGGAGGTTTTAGCTCCTACGAGCAGTACTTC CASRSYGGFSSYEQYF
once TRBJ2-7 TRBV10-3 - TGTGCCATCAGTGAGTCGACTCGGGCTTACGAGCAGTACTTC CAISESTRAYEQYF
- TRBJ1-5 TRBV2 - TGTGCCAGCAGTCTACGCGGGATCCTTAATCAGCCCCAGCATTTT CASSLRGILNQPQHF
- TRBJ2-2 TRBV28 - TGTGCCAGCAGGGCTCAGGGAAAACTGAACACCGGGGAGCTGTTTTTT CASRAQGKLNTGELFF
- TRBJ2-7 TRBV10-3 TRBD2 TGTGCCACCTTAGCGGGAGGGCTCTACGAGCAGTACTTC CATLAGGLYEQYF
once TRBJ1-4 TRBV5-1 - TGCGCCAGCAGCCCTAACGGGGGGCGTAGTGAAAAACTGTTTTTT CASSPNGGRSEKLFF
- TRBJ2-3 TRBV7-9 - TGTGCCAGCAGACTTACAGATACGCAGTATTTT CASRLTDTQYF
once TRBJ2-7 TRBV11-2 TRBD1 TGTGCCAGCAGCTTAGTTGGGACAGGGTTTCACGAGCAGTACTTC CASSLVGTGFHEQYF
- TRBJ2-7 TRBV21-1 - TGTGCCAGCAGCAAAGGGAGCGGGAGTGGAGGATCCTACGAGCAGTACTTC CASSKGSGSGGSYEQYF
- TRBJ2-7 TRBV7-2 - TGTGCCAGCAGCTTAGCGATCTACGAGCAGTACTTC CASSLAIYEQYF
- TRBJ1-3 TRBV7-9 - TGTGCCAGCAGCACCAATAAAGGGGGACCTGGAAACACCATATATTTT CASSTNKGGPGNTIYF
- TRBJ2-2 TRBV6-6 - TGTGCCAGCAGTTTCGGGACTTTGTACACCGGGGAGCTGTTTTTT CASSFGTLYTGELFF
- TRBJ1-2 TRBV7-9 - TGTGCCAGCACCACTGGGGGAAGTGTTGGTTATGGCTACACCTTC CASTTGGSVGYGYTF
- TRBJ1-4 TRBV5-6 - TGTGCCAGCAGCCAGGAAGTCGGGGCATGGAATGAAAAACTGTTTTTT CASSQEVGAWNEKLFF
- TRBJ2-7 TRBV7-9 TRBD2 TGTGCCAGCAGCAAAACCCGGGGACTAGCGGTCCCCGAGCAGTACTTC CASSKTRGLAVPEQYF
- TRBJ1-5 TRBV2 - TGTGCCAGCAGTGAAGCAGGGCTTCACCAGCCCCAGCATTTT CASSEAGLHQPQHF
- TRBJ2-2 TRBV9 TRBD1 TGTGCCAGCAGCCTAGAGGGGACAGGGGACACCGGGGAGCTGTTTTTT CASSLEGTGDTGELFF
- TRBJ2-3 TRBV5-1 TRBD2 TGCGCCAGTGCCGGGACTAGCGGGACAGATACGCAGTATTTT CASAGTSGTDTQYF
- TRBJ1-2 TRBV7-2 - TGTGCCAGCAGCTTAGCGCATGGGGGCGGCTATGGCTACACCTTC CASSLAHGGGYGYTF
- TRBJ2-5 TRBV10-2 - TGCGCCAGCAGTGAGCCGGGACATACGGAGACCCAGTACTTC CASSEPGHTETQYF
- TRBJ1-2 TRBV28 - TGTGCCAGCCGTTACAGGGATGGCTACACCTTC CASRYRDGYTF
- TRBJ2-2 TRBV11-3 - TGTGCCAGCAGCTCACTGGCAGGGAACACCGGGGAGCTGTTTTTT CASSSLAGNTGELFF
- TRBJ2-3 TRBV29-1 - TGCAGCGTAGCCGAGAGCACAGATACGCAGTATTTT CSVAESTDTQYF
- TRBJ2-7 TRBV2 TRBD1 TGTGCCAGCAGCCCCAGGACAGGGGGCTACGAGCAGTACTTC CASSPRTGGYEQYF
- TRBJ2-1 TRBV28 - TGTGCCAGCAGTGCCTACTTGGGTATCGATGAGCAGTTCTTC CASSAYLGIDEQFF
- TRBJ2-7 TRBV30 - TGTGCCTGGAGTGGGGATAAGCGAGCGGATAGCTCCTACGAGCAGTACTTC CAWSGDKRADSSYEQYF